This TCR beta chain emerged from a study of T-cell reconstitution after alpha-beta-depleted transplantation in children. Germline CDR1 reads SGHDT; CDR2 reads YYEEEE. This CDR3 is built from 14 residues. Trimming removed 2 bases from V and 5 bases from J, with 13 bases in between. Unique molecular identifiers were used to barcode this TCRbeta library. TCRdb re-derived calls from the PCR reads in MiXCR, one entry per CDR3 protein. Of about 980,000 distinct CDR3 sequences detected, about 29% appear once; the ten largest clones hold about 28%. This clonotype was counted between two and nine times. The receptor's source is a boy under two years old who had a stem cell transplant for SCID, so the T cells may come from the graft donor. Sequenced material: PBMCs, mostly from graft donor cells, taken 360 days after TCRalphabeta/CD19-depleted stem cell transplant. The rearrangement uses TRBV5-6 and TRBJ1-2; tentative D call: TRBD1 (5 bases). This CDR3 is CASSFPGEKYGYTF. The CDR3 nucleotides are TGTGCCAGCAGCTTCCCGGGGGAGAAGTATGGCTACACCTTC.